This TCR beta chain was recorded in a study of cytomegalovirus exposure and HLA in healthy donors. Primers included in the PCR were 60 Vbeta and 13 Jbeta primers. The table came from immunoSEQ multiplex PCR; TCRdb's copy has only in-frame clones and leaves some out. In the table there are approximately 150,000 clones, around 79% of which are singletons. The CDR3 has 14 amino acids. With 3 bases clipped from V and 6 bases from J, the junction kept 2 bases outside the gene matches. Germline V gene lookup returns CDR1 GTSNPN and CDR2 SVGIG (reference sequence). V gene TRBV30 combines with J gene TRBJ2-1, with 13 bases identical to TRBD2. This TCR was sampled from a woman aged 25 to 39 in good health and CMV-seronegative. The sequencing sample was made of PBMCs. In DNA form, the CDR3 reads TGTGCCTGGAGAACTAGCGGGGGGGCCAATGAGCAGTTCTTC. Protein product: CAWRTSGGANEQFF.